This TCR beta chain appears in the sequencing data of a study of preoperative IRX-2 immunotherapy in early breast cancer. Treatment reported: preoperative locoregional IRX-2 cytokine immunotherapy. Preoperative locoregional IRX-2 cytokine immunotherapy was tested in the phase Ib source study. The V gene end was trimmed by 6 bases and the J gene end by 6 bases; junction bases not matched to a gene: 8. Germline V gives CDR1 LNHDA, CDR2 SQIVND (reference sequence). CDR3 length equals 16 residues. TCRdb's copy holds only in-frame clones and misses some; the assay was immunoSEQ multiplex PCR. The sample has over 2,000 clones; about 81% are singletons.

The J gene is TRBJ2-1, the V gene TRBV19, with TRBD2 matching over 13 bases. This sequence was found in a human donor with breast cancer. Sequenced here: tumor tissue, sampled before IRX-2 immunotherapy. CDR3 protein: CASRGLAGVAANEQFF. CDR3 in DNA: TGTGCCAGTAGAGGACTAGCGGGAGTAGCGGCCAATGAGCAGTTCTTC.